This TCR beta chain was captured in a study of cytomegalovirus exposure and HLA in healthy donors. The study, taken as a whole, reports: Per a prior analysis, the majority of TCR beta V segments were productive roughly 87% or roughly 30% of the time. Presence/absence analyses assumed roughly uniform sequencing depth across donors. A later analysis found most CMV-associated TCR beta chains apparently HLA-restricted.

At sampling all donors were nominally healthy, likely with unrecorded immune exposures. Concerning this clone itself: Its cognate antigen is unknown.

V gave up 3 bases and J gave up 4 bases; unmatched junction bases: 6. The CDR3 length is 14 residues. Germline-derived CDR1 and CDR2 are GTSNPN and SVGIG (reference sequence). The PCR employed 60 Vbeta primers together with 13 Jbeta primers. TCRdb keeps only in-frame clones here, not all; method: immunoSEQ multiplex PCR. The table shows about 79,000 clones, with about two thirds occurring only once. The clonotype comes from a man in his 60s in good health and CMV-seronegative. Source material: PBMCs. The chain joins TRBV30 to TRBJ1-5; 7 bases are a match to TRBD1. The CDR3 coding sequence is TGTGCCTGGAGCGCGCTACAGGGGAATCAGCCCCAGCATTTT. As protein: CAWSALQGNQPQHF.